This TCR beta chain derives from a study of blood T cell repertoires in COVID-19. TCRdb keeps only in-frame clones here, not all; method: immunoSEQ multiplex PCR. Of hundreds of thousands of clones in the sample, around 89% are singletons; the top ten hold 4.3%. The CDR3 runs to 14 residues. CDR1 and CDR2 (germline): MDHEN, SYDVKM. Between the trimmed V and J ends, which lost 2 bases and 0 bases, there was a span of 7 bases. This receptor was obtained from a woman aged 25 to 39 with acute or convalescent COVID-19. The specimen sequenced was peripheral blood. The chain uses TRBV28 and TRBJ1-1, with D uncertain. The CDR3 here is CASSLEVMNTEAFF. CDR3 coding DNA: TGTGCCAGCAGTTTAGAGGTCATGAACACTGAAGCTTTCTTT.